The clone carrying this T cell receptor beta chain was observed a handful of times. The antigen is unknown. This sample is part of a study of OX40 agonist ivuxolimab in advanced cancers. Points from the study as a whole: It was also the case that some nonresponders had low normalized T-cell clonal expansion.

Clones were sequenced by immunoSEQ multiplex PCR, and TCRdb holds only the in-frame ones, with some missing. There are tens of thousands of clones in the sample; around 81% occur only once, and roughly 4.5% lies in the top ten. The TCR originated in an adult with an advanced solid tumor such as melanoma, head and neck, liver or kidney cancer. Sequencing was performed on CD4+ or CD8+ T cells sorted from blood, taken in a trial of the OX40 agonist ivuxolimab.

In DNA, the CDR3 is TGTGCCATCAGTGGCCAAGGCCTCGGAAATAATTCACCCCTCCACTTT. This sequence encodes CAISGQGLGNNSPLHF. The chain has TRBV10-3 and TRBJ1-6, with unresolved D. Trimming shortened V by 4 bases and J by 5 bases, and 15 bases separated the two germline ends. The length of the CDR3 is 16 residues. Per the germline V gene, CDR1 is ENHRY and CDR2 is SYGVKD.